Each of the 7 T cell receptor beta chains below was sequenced from the same sample in a study of post-analysis software for immune sequencing data. Study conclusions and caveats: Five or six TRBV segments, TRBV5-6, TRBV5-1 and TRBV20-1 among them, were found more frequent in patients than controls.

No antigen has been assigned to these receptors. Unique molecular identifiers were carried by the TCR beta cDNA libraries. TCRdb passed the PCR reads through MiXCR, listing each CDR3 protein once. The sample includes around 700,000 distinct CDR3 sequences, over 45% of them seen just once. Sequencing used blood. These receptors all stem from a girl under 10 years old with multiple sclerosis.

The chain links TRBV27 to TRBJ2-4, with TRBD1 matching 7 bases. J gave up 0 bases and V 6 bases, and 11 bases lay outside the gene matches. Germline CDR1 reads MNHEY; CDR2 reads SMNVEV (reference sequence). The CDR3 consists of 17 residues. The CDR3 here is CASSRTPRDRAKNIQYF. The DNA of the CDR3 is TGTGCCAGCAGCCGGACGCCCCGGGACAGAGCCAAAAACATTCAGTACTTC.

The V gene is TRBV20-1, the J gene TRBJ2-7, with no clear D. The CDR3 covers 12 residues. V was trimmed by 4 bases and J by 4 bases, leaving 11 bases between them. CDR1 is DFQATT and CDR2 is SNEGSKA in the germline V gene (reference sequence). DNA for the CDR3: TGCAGTGCTAAGGACCAGCTATACGAGCAGTACTTC. As protein: CSAKDQLYEQYF.

The chain employs TRBV12-3 or TRBV12-4 and TRBJ2-1, with TRBD1 identical over 7 bases. The CDR3 has 13 amino acids. The V segment lost 5 bases and the J segment 2 bases; nucleotides outside the gene matches: 0. CDR3: CASSQGAYNEQFF. The CDR3 nucleotides are TGTGCCAGCAGTCAGGGGGCCTACAATGAGCAGTTCTTC.

The rearrangement joins TRBV21-1 to TRBJ2-7; the DNA was not compared with TRBD2, the D call given in the table. TRBV21-1 has pseudogene status. The CDR3 runs to 17 residues. CDR3 DNA: TGTGCCAGCAGCAAAAATGGGTCGGAGCGGGGGGTCTACGAGCAGTACTTC. Encoded protein: CASSKNGSERGVYEQYF.

This sequence joins TRBV4-1 and TRBJ2-5, with 8 bases that match TRBD1. TRBJ2-7 explains the end of the DNA better; the J call may be wrong. CDR3 length equals 15 residues. In germline, CDR1 is MGHRA, CDR2 YSYEKL. The CDR3 loop is CASSHTYRGRGEQYF. DNA of the CDR3: TGCGCCAGCAGCCACACTTACAGGGGGAGAGGCGAGCAGTACTTC.

This clonotype was counted only a few times. The J gene is TRBJ2-7, the V gene TRBV15, with D perhaps matching TRBD2 (6 bases). Trimming cost V 1 base and J 1 base, with 14 bases left between them. The CDR3 length is 16 residues. From germline, CDR1 is LNHNV and CDR2 YYDKDF (reference sequence). The CDR3 is CATSRGGAESSYEQYF. CDR3 sequence (DNA): TGTGCCACCAGCAGAGGCGGGGCAGAATCATCCTACGAGCAGTACTTC.

The chain recombines TRBV7-2 with TRBJ2-7, with 11 nucleotides matching TRBD2. This CDR3 has 15 amino acids. The junction had 14 bases not matched to a gene; V was cut back by 4 bases and J by 12 bases. CDR1 SGHTA and CDR2 FQGNSA come from the germline V gene. CDR3: CASSSRLAGTYGRYF. CDR3 nucleotide sequence: TGTGCCAGCAGCTCTCGACTAGCGGGGACCTACGGACGGTACTTC.